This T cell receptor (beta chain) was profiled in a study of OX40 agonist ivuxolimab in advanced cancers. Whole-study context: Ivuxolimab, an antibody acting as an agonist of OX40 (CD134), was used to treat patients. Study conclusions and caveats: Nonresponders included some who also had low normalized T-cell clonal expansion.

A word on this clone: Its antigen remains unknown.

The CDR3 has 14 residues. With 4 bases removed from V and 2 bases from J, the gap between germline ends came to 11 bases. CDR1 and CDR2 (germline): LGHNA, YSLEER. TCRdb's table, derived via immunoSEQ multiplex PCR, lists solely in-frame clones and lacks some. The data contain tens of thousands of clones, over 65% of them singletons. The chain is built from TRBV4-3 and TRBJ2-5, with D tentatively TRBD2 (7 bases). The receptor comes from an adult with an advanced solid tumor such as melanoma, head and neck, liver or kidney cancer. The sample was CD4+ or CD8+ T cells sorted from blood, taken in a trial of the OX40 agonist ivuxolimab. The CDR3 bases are TGCGCCAGCAGCCGGGGGGGCGGACAAGAGACCCAGTACTTC. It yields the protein CASSRGGGQETQYF.